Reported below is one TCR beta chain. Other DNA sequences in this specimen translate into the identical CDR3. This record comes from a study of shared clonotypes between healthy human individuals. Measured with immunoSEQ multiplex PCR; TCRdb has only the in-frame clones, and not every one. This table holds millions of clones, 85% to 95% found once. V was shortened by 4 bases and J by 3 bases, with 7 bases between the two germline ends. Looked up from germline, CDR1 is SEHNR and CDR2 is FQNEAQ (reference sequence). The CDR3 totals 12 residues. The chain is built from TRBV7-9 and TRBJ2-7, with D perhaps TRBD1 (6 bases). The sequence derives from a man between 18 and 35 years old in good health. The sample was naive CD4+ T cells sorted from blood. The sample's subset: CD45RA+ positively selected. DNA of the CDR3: TGTGCCAGCAGCTCACAGGGCTACGAGCAGTACTTC. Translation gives CASSSQGYEQYF.